Listed below are T cell receptor beta chains from one sample, sequenced in a study of T cell responses to AZD1222 COVID-19 vaccine. Some clones are missing from TCRdb's copy, which holds only in-frame ones; the method was immunoSEQ multiplex PCR. The sample includes about 88,000 clones, approximately 91% seen only once; the top ten take around 2%. The sequencing here drew on peripheral blood, taken on day 0 of AZD1222 vaccination. The receptor set was obtained from an adult in good health. Both conserved end residues are part of each CDR3. D genes are given only for firm matches. A clone size is listed for some rows: how often the clone was seen (once, few, many), or a class if it is expanded.

clone size	J gene	V gene	D gene	CDR3 protein	CDR3 DNA
-	TRBJ1-4	TRBV4-3	TRBD1	CASSQVSGQGDEKLFF	TGCGCCAGCAGCCAAGTATCAGGACAGGGAGATGAAAAACTGTTTTTT
-	TRBJ2-7	TRBV30	-	CAWSQEGAPYEQYF	TGTGCCTGGAGCCAGGAGGGGGCCCCCTACGAGCAGTACTTC
-	TRBJ1-1	TRBV2	-	CASSEDPTAYTEAFF	TGTGCCAGCAGTGAAGACCCCACAGCTTACACTGAAGCTTTCTTT
-	TRBJ2-7	TRBV27	TRBD1	CASSTTGPYEQYF	TGTGCCAGCAGTACGACAGGGCCGTACGAGCAGTACTTC
few	TRBJ2-7	TRBV27	-	CASSLRRESYEQYF	TGTGCCAGCAGTTTGAGGCGGGAATCCTACGAGCAGTACTTC
-	TRBJ2-7	TRBV19	TRBD1	CASSMPGQGSYEQYF	TGTGCCAGTAGTATGCCGGGACAGGGTTCCTACGAGCAGTACTTC
-	TRBJ2-7	TRBV4-1	-	CASSQDGSRPEQYF	TGCGCCAGCAGCCAAGATGGGTCCAGGCCCGAGCAGTACTTC
once	TRBJ1-2	TRBV30	TRBD1	CAWMRDRFGYGYTF	TGTGCCTGGATGAGGGACAGATTTGGCTATGGCTACACCTTC
-	TRBJ1-2	TRBV4-2	-	CASSQIEGLDYGYTF	TGTGCCAGCAGCCAAATCGAGGGTTTAGACTATGGCTACACCTTC
-	TRBJ2-6	TRBV4-2	-	CASSQDGGTGANVLTF	TGTGCCAGCAGCCAAGACGGCGGGACGGGGGCCAACGTCCTGACTTTC
once	TRBJ1-2	TRBV6-4	-	CASTPEAVQLNYGYTF	TGTGCCAGCACCCCCGAGGCAGTTCAGCTTAACTATGGCTACACCTTC
-	TRBJ2-1	TRBV18	TRBD2	CASSPPFGAGEFSQEQFF	TGTGCCAGCTCACCACCGTTCGGAGCGGGAGAATTTTCTCAGGAGCAGTTCTTC
-	TRBJ1-2	TRBV27	TRBD1	CASSLTGDPLRNGYTF	TGTGCCAGCAGCCTTACAGGGGACCCCTTAAGGAATGGCTACACCTTC
-	TRBJ2-7	TRBV9	TRBD1	CASSPRGQANEQYF	TGTGCCAGCAGCCCCCGGGGACAGGCAAACGAGCAGTACTTC
-	TRBJ2-7	TRBV10-1	-	CASTTQGGEQYF	TGCGCCAGCACTACACAGGGAGGCGAGCAGTACTTC
once	TRBJ2-5	TRBV6-5	-	CASSYLVGETQYF	TGTGCCAGCAGTTACTTGGTGGGGGAGACCCAGTACTTC
-	TRBJ1-2	TRBV19	-	CASSNVLILEDGYTF	TGTGCCAGTAGTAACGTCTTGATCTTAGAGGATGGCTACACCTTC
-	TRBJ2-1	TRBV12-5	-	CASGSRPLSDEQFF	TGTGCTAGTGGTTCCCGGCCCCTATCGGATGAGCAGTTCTTC
-	TRBJ2-7	TRBV12-5	TRBD2	CASTGTSVNEQYF	TGTGCTAGCACCGGGACTAGTGTAAACGAGCAGTACTTC
-	TRBJ1-1	TRBV3-1/TRBV3-2	-	CASSQSNRRNTEAFF	TGTGCCAGCAGCCAAAGTAATCGCAGGAACACTGAAGCTTTCTTT
once	TRBJ1-5	TRBV6-1	-	CASSEGPFFNQPQHF	TGTGCCAGCAGTGAAGGACCGTTTTTTAATCAGCCCCAGCATTTT
-	TRBJ1-2	TRBV2	-	CARQDGYTF	TGTGCCAGACAGGATGGCTACACCTTC
-	TRBJ1-1	TRBV13	-	CASSLRRGGMNTEAFF	TGTGCCAGCAGCTTGCGAAGGGGGGGGATGAACACTGAAGCTTTCTTT
-	TRBJ1-1	TRBV11-1	-	CASSSRQRGAFF	TGTGCCAGCAGCTCCCGACAACGGGGAGCTTTCTTT
once	TRBJ2-1	TRBV28	-	CAGSPGLPILYNEQFF	TGTGCCGGCTCTCCAGGACTACCCATTTTGTACAATGAGCAGTTCTTC
-	TRBJ2-1	TRBV9	TRBD2	CASSSNGGAYNEQFF	TGTGCCAGCAGTTCTAACGGGGGGGCCTACAATGAGCAGTTCTTC
-	TRBJ2-3	TRBV20-1	-	CSASTDTQYF	TGCAGTGCGAGCACAGATACGCAGTATTTT
once	TRBJ2-6	TRBV2	-	CASSGPSGANVLTF	TGTGCCAGCAGTGGGCCGTCTGGGGCCAACGTCCTGACTTTC
few	TRBJ1-6	TRBV2	-	CASSEASLSPLHF	TGTGCCAGCAGTGAAGCGTCTCTTTCACCCCTCCACTTT
-	TRBJ2-3	TRBV2	-	CASGSSGTDTQYF	TGTGCCAGCGGTTCCAGCGGCACAGATACGCAGTATTTT
-	TRBJ1-4	TRBV2	-	CASRMTGGNEKLFF	TGTGCCAGCAGGATGACAGGTGGGAATGAAAAACTGTTTTTT
-	TRBJ2-5	TRBV19	-	CAKSTGIREETQYF	TGTGCCAAAAGTACCGGGATTAGGGAGGAGACCCAGTACTTC
once	TRBJ2-5	TRBV19	-	CASSMSGRPETQYF	TGTGCCAGTAGTATGTCAGGGCGTCCAGAGACCCAGTACTTC